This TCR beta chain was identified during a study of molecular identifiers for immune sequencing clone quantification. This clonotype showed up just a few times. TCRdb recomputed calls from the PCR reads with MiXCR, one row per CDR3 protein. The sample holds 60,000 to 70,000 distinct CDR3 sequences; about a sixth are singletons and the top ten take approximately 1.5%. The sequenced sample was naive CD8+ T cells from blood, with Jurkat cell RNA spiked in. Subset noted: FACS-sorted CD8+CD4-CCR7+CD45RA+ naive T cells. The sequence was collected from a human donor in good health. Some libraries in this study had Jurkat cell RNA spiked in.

CDR3 region: CASSLSSGVGEQYF. CDR3 bases: TGTGCCAGCAGTTTATCGTCGGGAGTGGGCGAGCAGTACTTC. V is TRBV27 and J is TRBJ2-7; D possibly corresponds to TRBD2 (6 bases). This CDR3 is built from 14 residues. V lost 0 bases to trimming and J lost 6 bases, with 12 bases between them. Looked up from germline, CDR1 is MNHEY and CDR2 is SMNVEV (reference sequence).